The clone carrying this TCR beta chain occurred many times. Its antigen is currently unknown. Authors' processing steps: TCR counts had a median of about 94,000 per sample and spanned about 23,224 to 750,000. In TCRdb, the RACE reads were re-called with MiXCR into one record per CDR3 protein. Here the V and J calls rest on TCRdb's processing, not on the authors' analysis. The data show roughly 100,000 distinct CDR3 sequences, around 12% seen once. Germline V gene data show CDR1 as SGHTA and CDR2 as FQGNSA. Trimming shortened V by 1 base and J by 3 bases, and 13 bases separated the two germline ends. The CDR3 extends over 17 amino acids. The record originates from a study of human T cells and chemical hapten exposure. Across the study: Researchers reported sensitizing a 2 cm by 2 cm upper inner arm skin site with 2% DPC. Points from the study as a whole: The study found that DPC sensitization did not change TCRs above 1 in 1000 frequency.

Indicated time point: pre-sensitization, week 0. Treatment in this sample: therapeutic diphenylcyclopropenone sensitization with weekly scalp DPC. This TCR was sampled from a woman between 45 and 60 years old with alopecia areata. Some clones in this sample may be carry-over from other donors' samples. The sequencing here drew on whole blood, taken in connection with sensitization to the hapten diphenylcyclopropenone (DPC). This chain links TRBV7-2 with TRBJ2-6; D might be TRBD1 or TRBD2, each matching 6 bases. The DNA of the CDR3 is TGTGCCAGCAGCTTAGGCGGGACAACGGGTGGGGCCAACGTCCTGACTTTC. Amino acid sequence: CASSLGGTTGGANVLTF. Complete variable domain (other parts from reference TRBV7-2 and TRBJ2-6): GAGVSQSPSNKVTEKGKDVELRCDPISGHTALYWYRQSLGQGLEFLIYFQGNSAPDKSGLPSDRFSAERTGGSVSTLTIQRTQQEDSAVYLCASSLGGTTGGANVLTFGAGSRLTVL.